What follows are 2 T cell receptor beta chains derived from one specimen sequenced in a study of shared clonotypes between healthy human individuals. TCRdb keeps only in-frame clones here, not all; method: immunoSEQ multiplex PCR. Here the sample spans about 2,200,000 clones, about 92% being singletons. Naive CD8 cells, CD45RO-negative and positively selected for CCR7, excluded terminally differentiated effector memory CD45RA+ cells. Sequenced input: naive CD8+ T cells from PBMCs. The receptors were sampled from a young man in good health. Some clones in this sample may be carry-over from other donors' samples.

Of note for this clone: Other DNA sequences in the sample encode the same CDR3. The J gene is TRBJ2-7, the V gene TRBV2; 10 nucleotides agree with TRBD2. V lost 4 bases to trimming and J lost 0 bases; unmatched junction nucleotides: 0. Germline V gene lookup returns CDR1 SNHLY and CDR2 FYNNEI. CDR3 length: 14 amino acids. This chain's CDR3 is CASSGTSGSYEQYF. The CDR3 DNA sequence: TGTGCCAGCAGTGGGACTAGCGGCTCCTACGAGCAGTACTTC.

A note on this clone: The same CDR3 also results from other DNA sequences found in this sample. V usage is TRBV15 and J usage is TRBJ2-7, with D uncertain. Trimming stripped 1 base from V and 1 base from J, with 5 bases between. This CDR3 spans 13 amino acids. Germline values: CDR1 LNHNV, CDR2 YYDKDF (reference sequence). The CDR3, as DNA: TGTGCCACCAGCAGAGGGGGTTCCTACGAGCAGTACTTC. Its protein product is CATSRGGSYEQYF.